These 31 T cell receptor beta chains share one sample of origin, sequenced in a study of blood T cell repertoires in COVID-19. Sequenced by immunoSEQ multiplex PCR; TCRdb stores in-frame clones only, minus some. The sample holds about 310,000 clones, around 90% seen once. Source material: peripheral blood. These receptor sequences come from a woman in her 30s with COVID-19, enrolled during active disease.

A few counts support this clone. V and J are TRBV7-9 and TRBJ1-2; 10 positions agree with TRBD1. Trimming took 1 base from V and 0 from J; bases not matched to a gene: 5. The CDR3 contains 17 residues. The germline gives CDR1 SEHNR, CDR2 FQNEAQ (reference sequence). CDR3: CASSLDDRGPSNYGYTF. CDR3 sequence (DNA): TGTGCCAGCAGCTTAGATGACAGGGGGCCGTCTAACTATGGCTACACCTTC.

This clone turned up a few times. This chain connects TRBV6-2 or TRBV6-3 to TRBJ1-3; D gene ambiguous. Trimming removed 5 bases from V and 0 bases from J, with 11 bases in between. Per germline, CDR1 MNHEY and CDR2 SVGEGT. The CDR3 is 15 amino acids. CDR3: CASSDDTDSGNTIYF. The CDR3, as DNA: TGTGCCAGCAGTGACGATACAGACTCTGGAAACACCATATATTTT.

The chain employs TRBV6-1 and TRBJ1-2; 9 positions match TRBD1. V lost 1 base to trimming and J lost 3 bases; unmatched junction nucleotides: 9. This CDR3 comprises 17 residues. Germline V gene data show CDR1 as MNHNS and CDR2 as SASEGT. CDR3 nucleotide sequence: TGTGCCAGCAGTGAAGGGTTAGTGAGGACAGGGGACTATGGCTACACCTTC. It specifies CASSEGLVRTGDYGYTF.

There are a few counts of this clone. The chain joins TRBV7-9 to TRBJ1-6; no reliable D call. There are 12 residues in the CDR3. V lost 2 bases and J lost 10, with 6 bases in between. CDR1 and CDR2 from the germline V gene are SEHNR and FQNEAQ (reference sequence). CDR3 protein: CASSLLRSPLHF. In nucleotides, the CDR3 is TGTGCCAGCAGCTTACTGAGGTCACCCCTCCACTTT.

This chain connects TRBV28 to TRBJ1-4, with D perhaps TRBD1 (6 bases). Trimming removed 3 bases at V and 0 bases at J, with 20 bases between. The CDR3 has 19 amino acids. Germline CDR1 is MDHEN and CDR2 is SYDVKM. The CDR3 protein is CASSLSTGSYQPTNEKLFF. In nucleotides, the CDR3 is TGTGCCAGCAGTTTGTCGACAGGTTCTTACCAACCAACTAATGAAAAACTGTTTTTT.

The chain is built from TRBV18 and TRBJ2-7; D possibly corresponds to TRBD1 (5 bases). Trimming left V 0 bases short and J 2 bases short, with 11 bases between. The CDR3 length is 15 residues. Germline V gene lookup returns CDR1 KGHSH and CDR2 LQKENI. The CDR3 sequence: CASSPPSRAPYEQYF. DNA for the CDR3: TGTGCCAGCTCACCACCGTCCAGGGCTCCCTACGAGCAGTACTTC.

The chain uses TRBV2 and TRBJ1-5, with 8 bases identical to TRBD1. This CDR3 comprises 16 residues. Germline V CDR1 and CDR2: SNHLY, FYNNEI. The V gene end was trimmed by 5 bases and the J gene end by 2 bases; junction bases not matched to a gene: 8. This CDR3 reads CASSPPTGARNQPQHF. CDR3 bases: TGTGCCAGCAGTCCTCCGACAGGGGCCCGCAATCAGCCCCAGCATTTT.

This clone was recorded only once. The CDR3: CASSLEGIGGGYTF. The CDR3, as DNA: TGCGCCAGCAGCTTGGAAGGGATAGGGGGTGGCTACACCTTC. The chain carries TRBV5-1 and TRBJ1-2; D possibly corresponds to TRBD1 (6 bases). The V gene lost 0 bases and the J gene lost 7 bases, with 13 bases spanning the gap. The CDR3 contains 14 residues. Germline lookup yields CDR1 SGHRS and CDR2 YFSETQ.

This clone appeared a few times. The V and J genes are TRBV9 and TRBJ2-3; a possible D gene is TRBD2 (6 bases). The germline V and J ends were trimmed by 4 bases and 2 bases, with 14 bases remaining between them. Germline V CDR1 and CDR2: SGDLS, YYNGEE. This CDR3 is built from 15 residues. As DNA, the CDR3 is TGTGCCAGCAGCTCTATGGAGGGAACCACAGATACGCAGTATTTT. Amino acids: CASSSMEGTTDTQYF.

The CDR3 nucleotides read TGTGCCAGCACCCCTAGCGGGATTAGAGAGACCCAGTACTTC. Protein: CASTPSGIRETQYF. J is TRBJ2-5 and V is TRBV7-2; 9 bases fit TRBD2. Per the germline V gene, CDR1 is SGHTA and CDR2 is FQGNSA. The CDR3 runs to 14 residues. J was trimmed by 4 bases and V by 7 bases; bases with no gene match: 7. The whole variable domain, remainder taken from reference TRBV7-2 and TRBJ2-5, is GAGVSQSPSNKVTEKGKDVELRCDPISGHTALYWYRQSLGQGLEFLIYFQGNSAPDKSGLPSDRFSAERTGGSVSTLTIQRTQQEDSAVYLCASTPSGIRETQYFGPGTRLLVL.

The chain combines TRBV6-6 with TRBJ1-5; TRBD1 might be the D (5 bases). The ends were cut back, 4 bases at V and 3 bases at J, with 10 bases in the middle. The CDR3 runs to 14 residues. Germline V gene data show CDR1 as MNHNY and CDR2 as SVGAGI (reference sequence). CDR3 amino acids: CASSLTDSNQPQHF. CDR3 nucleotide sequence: TGTGCCAGCAGTTTGACAGACTCCAATCAGCCCCAGCATTTT.

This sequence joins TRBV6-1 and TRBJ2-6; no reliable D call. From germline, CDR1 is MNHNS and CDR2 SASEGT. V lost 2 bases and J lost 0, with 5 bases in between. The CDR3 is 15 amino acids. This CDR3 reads CASSEISSGANVLTF. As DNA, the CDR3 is TGTGCCAGCAGTGAAATCTCCTCTGGGGCCAACGTCCTGACTTTC.

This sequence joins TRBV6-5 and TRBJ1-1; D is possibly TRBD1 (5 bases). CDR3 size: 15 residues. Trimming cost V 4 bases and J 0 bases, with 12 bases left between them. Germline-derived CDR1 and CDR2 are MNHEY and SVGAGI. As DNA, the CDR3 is TGTGCCAGCAGTTTGACCGACAGTATGAACACTGAAGCTTTCTTT. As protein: CASSLTDSMNTEAFF.

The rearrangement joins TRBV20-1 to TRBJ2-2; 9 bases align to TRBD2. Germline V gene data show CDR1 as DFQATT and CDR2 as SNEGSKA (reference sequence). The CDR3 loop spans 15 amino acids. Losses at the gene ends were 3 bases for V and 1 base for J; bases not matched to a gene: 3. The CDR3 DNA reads TGCAGTGCTAGTAGACTAGCGGTGAACACCGGGGAGCTGTTTTTT. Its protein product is CSASRLAVNTGELFF.

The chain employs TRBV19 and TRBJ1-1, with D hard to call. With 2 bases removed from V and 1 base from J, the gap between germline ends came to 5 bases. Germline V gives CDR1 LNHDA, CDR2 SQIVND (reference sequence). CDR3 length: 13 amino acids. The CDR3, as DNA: TGTGCCAGTAGTATAATTAAGAACACTGAAGCTTTCTTT. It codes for CASSIIKNTEAFF.

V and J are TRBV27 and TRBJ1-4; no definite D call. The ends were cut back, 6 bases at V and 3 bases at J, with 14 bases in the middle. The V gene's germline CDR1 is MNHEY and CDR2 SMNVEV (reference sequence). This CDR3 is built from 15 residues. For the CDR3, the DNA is TGTGCCAGCAGGGACTTTGACGGATCTAATGAAAAACTGTTTTTT. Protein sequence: CASRDFDGSNEKLFF.

The CDR3 sequence is CASSLGRVAGGDNEQFF. The CDR3 nucleotides are TGTGCCAGCAGCTTAGGTAGGGTAGCGGGAGGGGACAATGAGCAGTTCTTC. This chain joins TRBV11-3 and TRBJ2-1, with 11 bases aligning to TRBD2. This CDR3 is built from 17 residues. Looked up from germline, CDR1 is SGHNT and CDR2 is YENEEA. Unmatched junction bases numbered 7, after V lost 1 base and J lost 5 bases.

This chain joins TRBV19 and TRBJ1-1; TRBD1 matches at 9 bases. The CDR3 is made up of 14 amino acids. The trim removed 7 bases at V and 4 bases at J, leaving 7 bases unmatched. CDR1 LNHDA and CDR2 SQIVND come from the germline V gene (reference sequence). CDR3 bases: TGTGCCAGTACCAGGACAGGGGCCGGCACTGAAGCTTTCTTT. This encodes CASTRTGAGTEAFF. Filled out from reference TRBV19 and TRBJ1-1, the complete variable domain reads DGGITQSPKYLFRKEGQNVTLSCEQNLNHDAMYWYRQDPGQGLRLIYYSQIVNDFQKGDIAEGYSVSREKKESFPLTVTSAQKNPTAFYLCASTRTGAGTEAFFGQGTRLTVV.

CDR3 coding DNA: TGTGCCAGCAGTCACAACCCTCGTTCAGGGGGCTACACCTTC. Amino acids: CASSHNPRSGGYTF. This chain uses TRBV6-5 with TRBJ1-2; maybe TRBD1 (5 bases). The V and J ends lost 5 bases and 8 bases respectively, with 18 bases between them. CDR3 length equals 14 residues. Germline V gene lookup returns CDR1 MNHEY and CDR2 SVGAGI.

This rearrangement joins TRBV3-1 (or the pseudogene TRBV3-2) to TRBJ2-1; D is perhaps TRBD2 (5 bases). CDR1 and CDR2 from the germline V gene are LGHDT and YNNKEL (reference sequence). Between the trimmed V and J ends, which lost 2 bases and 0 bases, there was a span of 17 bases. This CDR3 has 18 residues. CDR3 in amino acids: CASSQTRFSGSSYNEQFF. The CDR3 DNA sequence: TGTGCCAGCAGCCAAACCCGTTTTAGTGGGAGCTCCTACAATGAGCAGTTCTTC.

The CDR3 region is CASSSGQNTEAFF. Here the CDR3 DNA reads TGTGCCAGCAGTTCGGGACAGAACACTGAAGCTTTCTTT. The chain carries TRBV28 and TRBJ1-1, with a possible D match to TRBD1 (6 bases). CDR3 length: 13 residues. Germline assignment: CDR1 MDHEN and CDR2 SYDVKM. V was trimmed by 4 bases and J by 1 base, leaving 7 bases between them.

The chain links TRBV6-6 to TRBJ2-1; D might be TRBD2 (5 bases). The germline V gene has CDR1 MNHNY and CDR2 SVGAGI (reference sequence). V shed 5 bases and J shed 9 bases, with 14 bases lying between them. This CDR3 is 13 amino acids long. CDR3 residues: CASSPELEGEQFF. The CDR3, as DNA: TGTGCCAGCAGTCCTGAACTAGAAGGTGAGCAGTTCTTC.

The CDR3 loop reads CSVTGFQETQYF. The CDR3 region has the DNA TGCAGCGTCACTGGTTTCCAAGAGACCCAGTACTTC. The chain has TRBV29-1 and TRBJ2-5; no firm D call. The CDR3 is 12 amino acids. V lost 6 bases to trimming and J lost 1 base, with 9 bases between them. Germline V gene lookup returns CDR1 SQVTM and CDR2 ANQGSEA.

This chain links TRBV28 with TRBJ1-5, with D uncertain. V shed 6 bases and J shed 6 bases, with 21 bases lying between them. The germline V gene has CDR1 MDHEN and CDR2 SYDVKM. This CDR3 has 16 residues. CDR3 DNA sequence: TGTGCCAGCAGAGTTTACCCCTTGGAGGGAGGTCAGCCCCAGCATTTT. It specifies CASRVYPLEGGQPQHF.

The CDR3 region has the DNA TGCGCCAGCAGCTTGTACCAGGGTTTCAATGAAAAACTGTTTTTT. This gives the protein CASSLYQGFNEKLFF. The chain is built from TRBV5-1 and TRBJ1-4, with D possibly being TRBD1 (5 bases). CDR3 length: 15 residues. Trimming cost V 1 base and J 5 bases, with 12 bases left between them. Germline CDR1 reads SGHRS; CDR2 reads YFSETQ.

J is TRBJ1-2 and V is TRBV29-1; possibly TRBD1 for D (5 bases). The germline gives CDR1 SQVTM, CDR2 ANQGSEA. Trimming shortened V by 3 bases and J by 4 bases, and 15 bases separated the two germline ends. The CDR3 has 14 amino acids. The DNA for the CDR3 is TGCAGCGTTGACAATCAGGGAACCGGCTATGGCTACACCTTC. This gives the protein CSVDNQGTGYGYTF.

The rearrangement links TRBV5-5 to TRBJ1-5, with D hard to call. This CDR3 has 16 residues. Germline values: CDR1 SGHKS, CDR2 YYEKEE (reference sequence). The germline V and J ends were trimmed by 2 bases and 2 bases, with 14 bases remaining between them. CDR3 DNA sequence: TGTGCCAGCAGCTTAGGAGGGATTCGAGGCAATCAGCCCCAGCATTTT. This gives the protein CASSLGGIRGNQPQHF. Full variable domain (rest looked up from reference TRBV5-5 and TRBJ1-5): DAGVTQSPTHLIKTRGQQVTLRCSPISGHKSVSWYQQVLGQGPQFIFQYYEKEERGRGNFPDRFSARQFPNYSSELNVNALLLGDSALYLCASSLGGIRGNQPQHFGDGTRLSIL.

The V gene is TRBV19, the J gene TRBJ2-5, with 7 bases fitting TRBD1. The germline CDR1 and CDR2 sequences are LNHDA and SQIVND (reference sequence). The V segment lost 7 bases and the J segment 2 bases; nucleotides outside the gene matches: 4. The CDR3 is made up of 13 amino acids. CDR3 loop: CASTGTAQETQYF. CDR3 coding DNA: TGTGCCAGTACCGGGACAGCACAAGAGACCCAGTACTTC.

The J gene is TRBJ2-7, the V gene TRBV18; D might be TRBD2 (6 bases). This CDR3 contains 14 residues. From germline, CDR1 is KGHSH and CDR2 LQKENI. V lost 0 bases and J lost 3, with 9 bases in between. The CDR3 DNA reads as TGTGCCAGCTCACCACCGGGAGGAGTCTACGAGCAGTACTTC. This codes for CASSPPGGVYEQYF. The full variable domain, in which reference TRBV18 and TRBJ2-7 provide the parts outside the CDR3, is NAGVMQNPRHLVRRRGQEARLRCSPMKGHSHVYWYRQLPEEGLKFMVYLQKENIIDESGMPKERFSAEFPKEGPSILRIQQVVRGDSAAYFCASSPPGGVYEQYFGPGTRLTVT.

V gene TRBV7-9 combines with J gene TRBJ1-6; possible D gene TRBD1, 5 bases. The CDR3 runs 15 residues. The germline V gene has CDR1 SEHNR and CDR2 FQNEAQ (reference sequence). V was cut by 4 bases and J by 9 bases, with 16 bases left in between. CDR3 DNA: TGTGCCAGCAGCTCACTTTCGGGGGGGGGTTCACCCCTCCACTTT. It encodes CASSSLSGGGSPLHF. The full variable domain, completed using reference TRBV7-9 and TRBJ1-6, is DTGVSQNPRHKITKRGQNVTFRCDPISEHNRLYWYRQTLGQGPEFLTYFQNEAQLEKSRLLSDRFSAERPKGSFSTLEIQRTEQGDSAMYLCASSSLSGGGSPLHFGNGTRLTVT.

The CDR3: CASSSGGGTRFQETQYF. CDR3 bases: TGTGCCAGCAGTTCAGGAGGCGGGACGAGGTTCCAAGAGACCCAGTACTTC. The chain employs TRBV28 and TRBJ2-5, with D possibly matching TRBD2 (6 bases). Germline V gives CDR1 MDHEN, CDR2 SYDVKM. The CDR3 sequence is 17 residues long. The V end was cut by 4 bases, the J end by 1 base, with 19 bases between. Based on the CDR3 plus reference TRBV28 and TRBJ2-5, the full variable domain is DVKVTQSSRYLVKRTGEKVFLECVQDMDHENMFWYRQDPGLGLRLIYFSYDVKMKEKGDIPEGYSVSREKKERFSLILESASTNQTSMYLCASSSGGGTRFQETQYFGPGTRLLVL.